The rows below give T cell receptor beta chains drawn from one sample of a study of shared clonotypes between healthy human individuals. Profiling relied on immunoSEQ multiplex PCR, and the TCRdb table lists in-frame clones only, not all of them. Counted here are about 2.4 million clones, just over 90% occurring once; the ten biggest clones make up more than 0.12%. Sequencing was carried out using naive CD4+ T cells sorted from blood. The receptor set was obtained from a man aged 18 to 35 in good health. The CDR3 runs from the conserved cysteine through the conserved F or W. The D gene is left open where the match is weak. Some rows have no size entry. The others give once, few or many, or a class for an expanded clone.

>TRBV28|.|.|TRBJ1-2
TGTGCCAGCAGTTCCACAGGTTTGTCCCCATTGAGCTACACCTTC
CASSSTGLSPLSYTF
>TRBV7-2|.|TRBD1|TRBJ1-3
TGTGCCAGCAGCTTAGACAGGGGTGGAAACACCATATATTTT
CASSLDRGGNTIYF
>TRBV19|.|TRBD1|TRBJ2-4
TGTGCCAGTAGCGACAGGGCGCCCGGCATTCAGTACTTC
CASSDRAPGIQYF
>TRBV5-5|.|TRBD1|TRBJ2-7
TGTGCCAGCAGCTTGGACAGGGGTCGGTTTCCCTACGAGCAGTACTTC
CASSLDRGRFPYEQYF
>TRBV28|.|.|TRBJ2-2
TGTGCCAGCCGCCCTAGCACCGGGGAGCTGTTTTTT
CASRPSTGELFF
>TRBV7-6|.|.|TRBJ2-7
TGTGCCAGCAGCTTAGGCCCCCGACAGGAAGGCTACGAGCAGTACTTC
CASSLGPRQEGYEQYF
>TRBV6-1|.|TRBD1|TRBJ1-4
TGTGCCAGCAGTGAAAGGACAGGCCTTAATGAAAAACTGTTTTTT
CASSERTGLNEKLFF
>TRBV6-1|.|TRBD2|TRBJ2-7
TGTGCCAGCAGTAAAACTAGCGGGGGGGTCTACGAGCAGTACTTC
CASSKTSGGVYEQYF
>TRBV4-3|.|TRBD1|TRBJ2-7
TGCGCCAGCAGCCCTGGGACAGGCAGCTACGAGCAGTACTTC
CASSPGTGSYEQYF
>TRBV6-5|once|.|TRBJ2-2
TGTGCCAGCTATAGGGACCCCACCGGGGAGCTGTTTTTT
CASYRDPTGELFF
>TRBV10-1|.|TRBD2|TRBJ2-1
TGCGCCAGCAGCCAGAACTGGCTAGCGGACTACAATGAGCAGTTCTTC
CASSQNWLADYNEQFF